A few counts support the clone carrying this TCR beta chain. This sample is part of a study of blood T cell repertoires in COVID-19. The protocol was immunoSEQ multiplex PCR, while the TCRdb copy is restricted to in-frame clones and leaves out a portion. This sample yields around 140,000 clones, of which around 90% are seen a single time; less than 2% belongs to the top ten. The CDR3 loop spans 14 amino acids. V trimming: 5 bases; J trimming: 7 bases; junction bases outside the gene matches: 3. Germline V gene sequence: CDR1 SGHTA, CDR2 FQGNSA. The V gene is TRBV7-2, the J gene TRBJ2-1, with 12 positions matching TRBD1. Material for sequencing was peripheral blood. The clonotype was recovered from a man in his 70s with acute or convalescent COVID-19. CDR3 bases: TGTGCCAGCAGCCTGGGACAGGGGGCGAATGAGCAGTTCTTC. Its protein is CASSLGQGANEQFF.